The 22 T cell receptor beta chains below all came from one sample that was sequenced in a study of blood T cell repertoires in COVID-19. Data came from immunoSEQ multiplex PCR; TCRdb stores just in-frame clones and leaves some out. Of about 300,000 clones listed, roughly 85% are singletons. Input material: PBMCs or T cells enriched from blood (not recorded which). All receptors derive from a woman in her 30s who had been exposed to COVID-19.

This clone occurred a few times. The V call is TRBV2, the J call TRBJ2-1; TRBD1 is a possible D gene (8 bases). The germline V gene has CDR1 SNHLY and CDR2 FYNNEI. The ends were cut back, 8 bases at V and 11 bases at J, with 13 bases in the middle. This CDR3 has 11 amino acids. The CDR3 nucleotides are TGTGCCAGCCACAGGGGGGGAAAGCAGTTCTTC. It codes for CASHRGGKQFF.

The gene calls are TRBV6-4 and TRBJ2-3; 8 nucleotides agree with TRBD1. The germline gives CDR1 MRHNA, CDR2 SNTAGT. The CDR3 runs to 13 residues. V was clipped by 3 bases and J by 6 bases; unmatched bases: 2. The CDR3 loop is CASSERTGDTQYF. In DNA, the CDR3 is TGTGCCAGCAGTGAAAGGACAGGGGATACGCAGTATTTT.

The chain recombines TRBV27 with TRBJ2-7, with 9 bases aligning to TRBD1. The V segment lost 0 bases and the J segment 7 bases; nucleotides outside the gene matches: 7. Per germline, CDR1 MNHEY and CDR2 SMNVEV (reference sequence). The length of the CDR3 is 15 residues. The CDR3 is CASSLSGTGISEQYF. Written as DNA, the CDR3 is TGTGCCAGCAGTTTATCTGGGACAGGGATAAGTGAGCAGTACTTC.

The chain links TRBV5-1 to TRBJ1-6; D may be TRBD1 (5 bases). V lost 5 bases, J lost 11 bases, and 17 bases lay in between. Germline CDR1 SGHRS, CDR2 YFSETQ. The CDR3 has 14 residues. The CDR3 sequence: CASSLGVRRTPLHF. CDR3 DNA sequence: TGCGCCAGCAGTCTAGGGGTCAGGCGGACACCCCTCCACTTT. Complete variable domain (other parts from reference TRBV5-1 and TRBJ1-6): KAGVTQTPRYLIKTRGQQVTLSCSPISGHRSVSWYQQTPGQGLQFLFEYFSETQRNKGNFPGRFSGRQFSNSRSEMNVSTLELGDSALYLCASSLGVRRTPLHFGNGTRLTVT.

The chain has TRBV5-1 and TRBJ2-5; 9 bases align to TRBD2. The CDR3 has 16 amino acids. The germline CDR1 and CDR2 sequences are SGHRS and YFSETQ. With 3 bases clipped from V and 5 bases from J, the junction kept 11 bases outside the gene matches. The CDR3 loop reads CASSYQTSGGQETQYF. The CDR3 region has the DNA TGCGCCAGCAGCTACCAGACTAGCGGTGGTCAGGAGACCCAGTACTTC. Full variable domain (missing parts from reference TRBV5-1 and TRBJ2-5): KAGVTQTPRYLIKTRGQQVTLSCSPISGHRSVSWYQQTPGQGLQFLFEYFSETQRNKGNFPGRFSGRQFSNSRSEMNVSTLELGDSALYLCASSYQTSGGQETQYFGPGTRLLVL.

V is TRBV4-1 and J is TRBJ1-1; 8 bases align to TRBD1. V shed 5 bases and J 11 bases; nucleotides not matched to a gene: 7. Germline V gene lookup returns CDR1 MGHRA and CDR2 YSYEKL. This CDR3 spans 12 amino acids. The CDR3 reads CASSTQGAGAFF. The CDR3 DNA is TGCGCCAGCAGCACGCAGGGGGCAGGGGCTTTCTTT.

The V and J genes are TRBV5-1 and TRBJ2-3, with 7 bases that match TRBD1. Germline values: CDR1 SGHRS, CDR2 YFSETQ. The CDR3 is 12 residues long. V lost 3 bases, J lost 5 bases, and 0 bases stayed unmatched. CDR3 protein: CASSWDRDTQYF. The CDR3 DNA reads TGCGCCAGCAGCTGGGACAGAGATACGCAGTATTTT.

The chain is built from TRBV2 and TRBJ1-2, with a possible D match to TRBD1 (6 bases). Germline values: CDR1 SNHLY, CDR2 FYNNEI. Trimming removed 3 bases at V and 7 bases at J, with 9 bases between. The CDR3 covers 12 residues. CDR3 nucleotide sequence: TGTGCCAGCAGTGATACAGGGTTTGGCTACACCTTC. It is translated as CASSDTGFGYTF.

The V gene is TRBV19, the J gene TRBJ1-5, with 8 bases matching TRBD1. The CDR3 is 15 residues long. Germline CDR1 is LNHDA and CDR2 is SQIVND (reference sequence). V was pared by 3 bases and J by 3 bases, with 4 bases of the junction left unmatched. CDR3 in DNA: TGTGCCAGTAGTATCTCCAGGGGGCCCAATCAGCCCCAGCATTTT. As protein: CASSISRGPNQPQHF.

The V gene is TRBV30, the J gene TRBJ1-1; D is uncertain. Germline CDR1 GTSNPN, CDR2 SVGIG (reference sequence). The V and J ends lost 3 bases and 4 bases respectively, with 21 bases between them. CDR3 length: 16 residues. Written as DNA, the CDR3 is TGTGCCTGGAGGGAGTTTTCGGCAGCCATGAGCACTGAAGCTTTCTTT. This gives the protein CAWREFSAAMSTEAFF.

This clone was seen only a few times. The CDR3 bases are TGTGCCAGCAGTTTGAAATCCGGGGTCAGGCAGCCCCAGCATTTT. Translating it yields CASSLKSGVRQPQHF. The chain couples TRBV27 to TRBJ1-5; D unclear. Germline V CDR1 and CDR2: MNHEY, SMNVEV (reference sequence). Trimming removed 3 bases at V and 7 bases at J, with 16 bases between. This CDR3 comprises 15 residues.

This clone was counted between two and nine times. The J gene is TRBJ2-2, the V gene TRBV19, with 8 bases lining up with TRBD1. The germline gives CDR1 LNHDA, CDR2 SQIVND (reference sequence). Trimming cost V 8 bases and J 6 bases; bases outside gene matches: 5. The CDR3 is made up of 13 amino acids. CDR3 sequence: CASAVRGPGELFF. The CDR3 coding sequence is TGTGCCAGTGCTGTCAGGGGGCCCGGGGAGCTGTTTTTT.

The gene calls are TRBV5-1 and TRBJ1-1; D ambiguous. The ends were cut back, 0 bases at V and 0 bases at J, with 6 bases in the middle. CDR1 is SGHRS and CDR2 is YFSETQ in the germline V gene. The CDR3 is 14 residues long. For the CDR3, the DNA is TGCGCCAGCAGCTTGGCCATTCTGAACACTGAAGCTTTCTTT. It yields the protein CASSLAILNTEAFF. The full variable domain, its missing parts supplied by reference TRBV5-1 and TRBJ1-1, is KAGVTQTPRYLIKTRGQQVTLSCSPISGHRSVSWYQQTPGQGLQFLFEYFSETQRNKGNFPGRFSGRQFSNSRSEMNVSTLELGDSALYLCASSLAILNTEAFFGQGTRLTVV.

The DNA for the CDR3 is TGCGCCAGCAGACTCCATCCAAACGGTGAAGCTTTCTTT. Protein product: CASRLHPNGEAFF. The chain is built from TRBV5-1 and TRBJ1-1; D not resolved. Germline CDR1 SGHRS, CDR2 YFSETQ. CDR3 size: 13 residues. Trimming cost V 5 bases and J 7 bases, with 15 bases left between them.

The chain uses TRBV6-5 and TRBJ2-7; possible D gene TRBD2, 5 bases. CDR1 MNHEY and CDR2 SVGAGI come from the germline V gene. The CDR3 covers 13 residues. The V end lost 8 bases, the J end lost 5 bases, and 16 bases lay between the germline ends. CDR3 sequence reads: CASLEGVVNEQYF. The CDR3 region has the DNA TGTGCCAGCCTTGAGGGAGTAGTGAACGAGCAGTACTTC.

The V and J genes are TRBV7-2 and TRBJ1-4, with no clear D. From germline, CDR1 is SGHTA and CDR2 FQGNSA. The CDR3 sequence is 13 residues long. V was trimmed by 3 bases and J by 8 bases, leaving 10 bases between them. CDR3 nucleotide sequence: TGTGCCAGCAGCTTGAATGTCAGGGAAAAACTGTTTTTT. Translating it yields CASSLNVREKLFF.

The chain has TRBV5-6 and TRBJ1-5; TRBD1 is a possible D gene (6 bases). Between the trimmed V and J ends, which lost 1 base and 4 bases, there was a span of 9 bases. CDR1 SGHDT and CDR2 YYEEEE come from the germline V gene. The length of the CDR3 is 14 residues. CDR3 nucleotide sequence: TGTGCCAGCAGCTTGACAGGGAAGAATCAGCCCCAGCATTTT. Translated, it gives CASSLTGKNQPQHF.

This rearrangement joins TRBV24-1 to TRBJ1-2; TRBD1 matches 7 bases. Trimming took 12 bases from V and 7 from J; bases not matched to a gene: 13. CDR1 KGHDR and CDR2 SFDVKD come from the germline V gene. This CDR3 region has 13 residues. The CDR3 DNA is TGTGCCGCTGGAACAGGGGAAGATTTTGGCTACACCTTC. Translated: CAAGTGEDFGYTF.

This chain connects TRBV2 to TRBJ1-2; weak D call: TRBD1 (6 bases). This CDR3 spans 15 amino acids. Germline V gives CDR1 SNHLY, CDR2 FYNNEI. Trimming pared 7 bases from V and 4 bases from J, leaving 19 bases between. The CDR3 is CASNLVGTTVYGYTF. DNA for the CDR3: TGTGCCAGCAATCTGGTGGGGACAACCGTCTATGGCTACACCTTC.

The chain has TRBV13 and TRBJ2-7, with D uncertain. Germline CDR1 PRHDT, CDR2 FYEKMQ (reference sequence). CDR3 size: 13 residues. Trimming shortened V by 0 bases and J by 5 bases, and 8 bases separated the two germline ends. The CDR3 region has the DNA TGTGCCAGCAGCTTAGGCGTTAGAGACGAGCAGTACTTC. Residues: CASSLGVRDEQYF.

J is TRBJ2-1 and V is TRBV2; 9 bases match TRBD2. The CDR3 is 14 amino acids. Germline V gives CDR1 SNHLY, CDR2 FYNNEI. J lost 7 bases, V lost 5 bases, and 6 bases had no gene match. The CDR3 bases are TGTGCCAGCAGTCTGCGGGGGGGCCGGAATGAGCAGTTCTTC. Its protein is CASSLRGGRNEQFF.

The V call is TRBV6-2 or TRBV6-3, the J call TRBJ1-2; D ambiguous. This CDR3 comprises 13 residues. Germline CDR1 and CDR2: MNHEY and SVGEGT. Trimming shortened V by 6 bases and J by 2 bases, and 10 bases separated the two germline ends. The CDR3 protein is CASSPGSNYGYTF. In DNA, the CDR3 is TGTGCCAGCAGCCCCGGGTCCAACTATGGCTACACCTTC.